This TCR beta chain emerged from a study of CD8 T cells in Susac syndrome. An input of 0.5 to 1 ug of RNA was subjected to reverse transcription using random hexamers. TCRdb passed the immunoSEQ multiplex PCR reads through MiXCR, listing each CDR3 protein once. The sample holds roughly 200,000 distinct CDR3 sequences, more than 85% seen once. The study sequenced TCR beta in blood CD8+ and CD4+ T cells. TEMRA cells were FACS-enriched, and CD8+ and CD4+ T cells were isolated negatively. The CDR3 spans 15 residues. With 4 bases clipped from V and 9 bases from J, the junction kept 9 bases outside the gene matches. Germline CDR1 SGHAT, CDR2 FQNNGV.

This sequence originates from a human donor with multiple sclerosis. Sequenced: CD4+ T cells from PBMCs. This chain uses TRBV11-2 with TRBJ2-1; 10 positions match TRBD2. The CDR3 sequence: CASSSLAGAPAEQFF. In nucleotides, the CDR3 is TGTGCCAGCAGCTCCCTAGCGGGGGCCCCCGCTGAGCAGTTCTTC.